These 24 T cell receptor beta chains came from one sample sequenced in a study of shared clonotypes between healthy human individuals. The data were produced by immunoSEQ multiplex PCR, yet TCRdb's version contains in-frame clones alone and is incomplete. The sample has about 490,000 clones; around four fifths are singletons. What was sequenced was PBMCs. These receptors were obtained from a middle-aged woman in good health. Some clones in this sample may be carry-over from other donors' samples.

This clone was picked up a small number of times. The V and J genes are TRBV28 and TRBJ2-1; D remains unclear. The CDR3 is made up of 14 amino acids. Germline V gives CDR1 MDHEN, CDR2 SYDVKM. The V end lost 7 bases, the J end lost 3 bases, and 13 bases lay between the germline ends. As DNA, the CDR3 is TGTGCCAGCATTCAAAGTGGGGACTACAATGAGCAGTTCTTC. It specifies CASIQSGDYNEQFF.

This chain links TRBV4-2 with TRBJ2-4, with D possibly being TRBD1 (5 bases). CDR1 is LGHNA and CDR2 is YNFKEQ in the germline V gene. Trimming took 1 base from V and 0 from J, leaving 10 bases between them. The CDR3 is made up of 16 amino acids. This chain's CDR3 is CASSQAGILAKNIQYF. Here the CDR3 DNA reads TGTGCCAGCAGCCAAGCAGGGATACTAGCCAAAAACATTCAGTACTTC.

On this clone: This likely stems from a read error, as it lies one base from a far larger clone. The same CDR3 can be traced to other DNA sequences in this sample. The V call is TRBV5-5, the J call TRBJ2-2; 7 bases line up with TRBD2. J was trimmed by 1 base and V by 3 bases; bases with no gene match: 3. Germline CDR1 and CDR2: SGHKS and YYEKEE (reference sequence). CDR3 length: 15 amino acids. The chain's CDR3 is CASSWTSGNTGELFF. In DNA, the CDR3 is TGTGCCAGCAGCTGGACTAGTGGGAACACCGGGGAGCTGTTTTTT.

This clone showed up just a few times. The V gene is TRBV4-1, the J gene TRBJ2-5; TRBD1 or TRBD2 may be the D gene (7 bases each). The germline gives CDR1 MGHRA, CDR2 YSYEKL. V was cut by 2 bases and J by 5 bases, with 21 bases left in between. The CDR3 runs to 17 residues. CDR3 DNA: TGCGCCAGCAGCCAAAGAGGAGGGGGCGGGAGCGGCGAGACCCAGTACTTC. Translated: CASSQRGGGGSGETQYF.

The V gene is TRBV7-2, the J gene TRBJ2-1; tentatively, D is TRBD2 (5 bases). CDR3 length: 13 residues. The germline V gene has CDR1 SGHTA and CDR2 FQGNSA. Trimming shortened V by 5 bases and J by 7 bases, and 12 bases separated the two germline ends. CDR3 region: CASSRGLGNEQFF. The CDR3, as DNA: TGTGCCAGCAGCCGAGGACTGGGGAATGAGCAGTTCTTC.

A remark on this clone: This sample also contains other DNA sequences that code for the same CDR3. V and J are TRBV7-2 and TRBJ2-6; weak D call: TRBD2 (6 bases). V gave up 5 bases and J gave up 2 bases, with 10 bases separating them. The germline gives CDR1 SGHTA, CDR2 FQGNSA. The CDR3 runs 15 residues. CDR3 protein: CASSPRRAGANVLTF. The CDR3, as DNA: TGTGCCAGCAGCCCCCGGAGGGCTGGGGCCAACGTCCTGACTTTC.

In this sample, this clone turned up once. The chain recombines TRBV7-2 with TRBJ2-3; D is unresolved. Germline-derived CDR1 and CDR2 are SGHTA and FQGNSA. The CDR3 contains 15 residues. The V end lost 5 bases, the J end lost 1 base, and 13 bases lay between the germline ends. The CDR3 DNA follows: TGTGCCAGCAGCCCCTGGGGATCTGGCACAGATACGCAGTATTTT. Translating it yields CASSPWGSGTDTQYF.

The rearrangement joins TRBV11-3 to TRBJ2-1, with D possibly TRBD2 on 6 matching bases. The CDR3 is 16 residues long. CDR1 and CDR2 (germline): SGHNT, YENEEA. The V and J ends lost 4 bases and 6 bases respectively, with 19 bases between them. The CDR3 loop reads CASSSRTTQTGNEQFF. The CDR3 DNA reads as TGTGCCAGCAGCTCGAGGACTACCCAAACCGGCAATGAGCAGTTCTTC.

The chain recombines TRBV5-6 with TRBJ1-2, with no clear D. Germline CDR1 SGHDT, CDR2 YYEEEE. This CDR3 has 16 amino acids. With 4 bases removed from V and 0 bases from J, the gap between germline ends came to 16 bases. The CDR3: CASSNKWRDPNYGYTF. In nucleotides, the CDR3 is TGTGCCAGCAGCAACAAATGGAGAGATCCTAACTATGGCTACACCTTC.

J is TRBJ2-1 and V is TRBV18; 7 bases are shared with TRBD1. CDR1 is KGHSH, CDR2 LQKENI, per germline. This CDR3 has 15 residues. Trimming removed 0 bases from V and 6 bases from J; junction bases left unmatched: 5. The CDR3 bases are TGTGCCAGCTCACCACCGTCTAGGGGGCCCAATGAGCAGTTCTTC. This gives the protein CASSPPSRGPNEQFF.

CDR3 DNA: TGTGCCAGCAGCTACGGGGGACTAGCGGGAGGTCTGGCAGATACGCAGTATTTT. Translation gives CASSYGGLAGGLADTQYF. The gene calls are TRBV7-9 and TRBJ2-3; 15 bases match TRBD2. Unmatched junction bases numbered 9, after V lost 4 bases and J lost 4 bases. In germline, CDR1 is SEHNR, CDR2 FQNEAQ (reference sequence). The CDR3 is made up of 18 amino acids.

As regards this clone: This may come from a read error, since a much larger clone is one base off. This specimen includes other DNA sequences encoding the same CDR3. The chain links TRBV5-4 to TRBJ2-5; 7 nucleotides agree with TRBD1. The CDR3 is made up of 13 amino acids. The trim removed 0 bases at V and 4 bases at J, leaving 0 bases unmatched. Germline CDR1 reads SGHNT; CDR2 reads YYREEE (reference sequence). The CDR3 loop is CASSLAGGETQYF. In DNA, the CDR3 is TGTGCCAGCAGCTTGGCAGGGGGAGAGACCCAGTACTTC.

This CDR3 is CASSYGTSGAYEQYF. The DNA of the CDR3 is TGTGCCAGTAGTTACGGGACTAGCGGGGCCTACGAGCAGTACTTC. This chain joins TRBV19 and TRBJ2-7, with 13 bases that match TRBD2. Trimming cost V 5 bases and J 2 bases; bases outside gene matches: 3. Germline CDR1 reads LNHDA; CDR2 reads SQIVND (reference sequence). This CDR3 has 15 amino acids.

The rearrangement links TRBV4-2 to TRBJ2-3; 8 nucleotides align to TRBD2. Germline V gene sequence: CDR1 LGHNA, CDR2 YNFKEQ. The length of the CDR3 is 17 residues. V dropped 0 bases and J dropped 0; count of bases not matched to a gene: 5. CDR3 sequence reads: CASSQDPPGGSTDTQYF. The CDR3 DNA is TGTGCCAGCAGCCAAGATCCCCCGGGGGGGAGCACAGATACGCAGTATTTT.

This clone was picked up a small number of times. The rearrangement links TRBV19 to TRBJ2-1; the match to TRBD1 covers 9 bases. This CDR3 spans 13 amino acids. Trimming at V came to 6 bases and at J to 6 bases, leaving 3 bases not matched to a gene. CDR1 is LNHDA and CDR2 is SQIVND in the germline V gene (reference sequence). The CDR3 protein is CASSPGQGNEQFF. Here the CDR3 DNA reads TGTGCCAGTAGCCCGGGACAGGGCAATGAGCAGTTCTTC.

V gene TRBV29-1 combines with J gene TRBJ1-2; possible D gene TRBD1, 6 bases. Looked up from germline, CDR1 is SQVTM and CDR2 is ANQGSEA. The CDR3 has 13 amino acids. With 0 bases removed from V and 8 bases from J, the gap between germline ends came to 13 bases. Here the CDR3 reads CSVEEYRVNGYTF. CDR3 DNA sequence: TGCAGCGTTGAAGAATACAGGGTTAACGGCTACACCTTC.

This clone was seen ten or more times. The chain uses TRBV16 and TRBJ2-7; no firm D call. Trimming left V 0 bases short and J 7 bases short, with 10 bases between. Germline-derived CDR1 and CDR2 are KGHSY and FQNENV. This CDR3 has 13 amino acids. CDR3 DNA sequence: TGTGCCAGCAGCCAATCTAGGTCGGGTGAGCAGTACTTC. Amino acid sequence: CASSQSRSGEQYF.

This clone was recorded at least ten times. V gene TRBV28 combines with J gene TRBJ2-1; 7 bases align to TRBD1. This CDR3 spans 14 amino acids. Germline V gives CDR1 MDHEN, CDR2 SYDVKM. V gave up 4 bases and J gave up 7 bases; unmatched junction bases: 7. The CDR3 reads CASSSYRGRNEQFF. In DNA, the CDR3 is TGTGCCAGCAGTTCCTACAGGGGCAGGAATGAGCAGTTCTTC.

The chain uses TRBV29-1 and TRBJ2-5; possible D gene TRBD1, 6 bases. Trimming cost V 4 bases and J 5 bases, with 11 bases left between them. This CDR3 has 12 amino acids. Looked up from germline, CDR1 is SQVTM and CDR2 is ANQGSEA. CDR3 sequence reads: CSVGTDGETQYF. DNA for the CDR3: TGCAGCGTTGGGACAGATGGGGAGACCCAGTACTTC.

A remark on this clone: A much larger clonotype is one base distant, so this may be a read error. This chain links TRBV5-1 with TRBJ2-7; maybe TRBD1 (6 bases). Germline V gene data show CDR1 as SGHRS and CDR2 as YFSETQ. Deletions cut 2 bases from V and 2 bases from J, with 14 bases between. The CDR3 is 15 amino acids. Written as DNA, the CDR3 is TGCGCCAGCAGCTTAAGCCGGGACACCCCCTACGAGCAGTACTTC. It translates to CASSLSRDTPYEQYF.

V usage is TRBV7-9 and J usage is TRBJ2-2; possibly TRBD2 for D (6 bases). Germline V gene lookup returns CDR1 SEHNR and CDR2 FQNEAQ (reference sequence). The V end lost 1 base, the J end lost 12 bases, and 9 bases lay between the germline ends. CDR3 length: 12 residues. CDR3 residues: CASSLVREKLFF. For the CDR3, the DNA is TGTGCCAGCAGCTTAGTTCGGGAGAAGCTGTTTTTT.

The chain uses TRBV28 and TRBJ2-7; 7 nucleotides match TRBD2. The V segment lost 3 bases and the J segment 0 bases; nucleotides outside the gene matches: 2. This CDR3 has 14 amino acids. The germline V gene has CDR1 MDHEN and CDR2 SYDVKM. CDR3 DNA: TGTGCCAGCAGTTTGGGGGGGGTCTCCTACGAGCAGTACTTC. This sequence encodes CASSLGGVSYEQYF.

V and J are TRBV5-6 and TRBJ1-1, with TRBD1 identical over 11 bases. This CDR3 contains 14 residues. Germline CDR1 is SGHDT and CDR2 is YYEEEE. V trimming: 3 bases; J trimming: 7 bases; junction bases outside the gene matches: 5. The CDR3 DNA sequence: TGTGCCAGCAGCTGGGACAGGGGGGTTGGTGAAGCTTTCTTT. It codes for CASSWDRGVGEAFF.

The V and J genes are TRBV5-1 and TRBJ2-3; 14 bases agree with TRBD2. Trimming removed 0 bases from V and 5 bases from J; junction bases left unmatched: 5. CDR1 is SGHRS, CDR2 YFSETQ, per germline. CDR3 length equals 17 residues. The CDR3 protein is CASSLGGLAGGVDTQYF. DNA for the CDR3: TGCGCCAGCAGCTTGGGAGGACTAGCGGGAGGAGTAGATACGCAGTATTTT.